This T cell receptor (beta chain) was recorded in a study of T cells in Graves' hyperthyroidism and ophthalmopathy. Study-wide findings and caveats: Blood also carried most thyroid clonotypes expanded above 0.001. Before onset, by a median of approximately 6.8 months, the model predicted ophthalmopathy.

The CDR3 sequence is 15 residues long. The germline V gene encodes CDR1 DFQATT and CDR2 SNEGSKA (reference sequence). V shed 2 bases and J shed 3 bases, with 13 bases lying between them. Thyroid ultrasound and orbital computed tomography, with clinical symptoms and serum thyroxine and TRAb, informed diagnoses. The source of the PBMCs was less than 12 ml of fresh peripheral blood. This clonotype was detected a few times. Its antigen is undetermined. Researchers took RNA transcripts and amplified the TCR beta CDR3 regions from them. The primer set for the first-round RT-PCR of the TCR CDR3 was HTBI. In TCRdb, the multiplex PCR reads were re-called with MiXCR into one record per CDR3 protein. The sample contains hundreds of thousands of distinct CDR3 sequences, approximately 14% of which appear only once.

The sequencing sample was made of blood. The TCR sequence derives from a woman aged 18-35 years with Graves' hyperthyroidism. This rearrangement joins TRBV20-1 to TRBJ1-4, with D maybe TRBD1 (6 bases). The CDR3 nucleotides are TGCAGTGCTAGACCGCGGGGGCGATCTAATGAAAAACTGTTTTTT. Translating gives CSARPRGRSNEKLFF.